This T cell receptor beta chain was recovered during a study of T-cell reconstitution after alpha-beta-depleted transplantation in children. Researchers prepared the TCRbeta library using unique molecular identifiers, the study reports. Each CDR3 protein gets one entry after TCRdb re-called the PCR reads with MiXCR. In the table there are some 250,000 distinct CDR3 sequences, around 12% of which are singletons. CDR1 SGHRS and CDR2 YFSETQ come from the germline V gene. The CDR3 is 18 amino acids. Losses at the gene ends were 3 bases for V and 1 base for J; bases not matched to a gene: 8. In its sample, this clonotype was seen many times.

The sequence derives from a human donor who donated a stem cell graft to a child with acute lymphoblastic leukemia. The sample in question was PBMCs from the stem cell graft donor, obtained from the stem cell graft. V usage is TRBV5-1 and J usage is TRBJ2-3; 13 bases match TRBD2. CDR3 DNA sequence: TGCGCCAGCAGCTCGCTTCCGGGACTAGCGGGACGCACAGATACGCAGTATTTT. Residues: CASSSLPGLAGRTDTQYF. The full variable domain, its missing parts supplied by reference TRBV5-1 and TRBJ2-3, is KAGVTQTPRYLIKTRGQQVTLSCSPISGHRSVSWYQQTPGQGLQFLFEYFSETQRNKGNFPGRFSGRQFSNSRSEMNVSTLELGDSALYLCASSSLPGLAGRTDTQYFGPGTRLTVL.